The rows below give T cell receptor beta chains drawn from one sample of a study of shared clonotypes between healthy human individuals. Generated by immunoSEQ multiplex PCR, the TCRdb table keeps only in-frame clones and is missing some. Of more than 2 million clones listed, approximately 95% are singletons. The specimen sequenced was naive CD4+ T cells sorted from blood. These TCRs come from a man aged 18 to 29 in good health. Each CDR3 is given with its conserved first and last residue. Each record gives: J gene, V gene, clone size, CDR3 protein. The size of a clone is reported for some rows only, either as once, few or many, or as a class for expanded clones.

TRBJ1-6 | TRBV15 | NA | CATRPRGGSPLHF
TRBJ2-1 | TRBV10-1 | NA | CASSELRPSGRADEQFF
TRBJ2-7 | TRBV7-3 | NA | CASSPDRDYEQYF
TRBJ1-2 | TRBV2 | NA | CASGSEGSYGYTF
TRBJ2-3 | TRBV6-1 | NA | CASSFGSGTDTQYF
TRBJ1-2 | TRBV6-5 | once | CASSGQGLYGYTF
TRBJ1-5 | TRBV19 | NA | CASSPDFFEGSRTNQPQHF
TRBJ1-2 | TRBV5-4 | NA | CASSGRGQAGKGYTF
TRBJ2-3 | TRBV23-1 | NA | CASSQLGVRHTDTQYF
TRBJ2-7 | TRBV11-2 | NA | CASSSRGGGSSYEQYF
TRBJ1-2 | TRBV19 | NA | CASRETGSHYGYTF
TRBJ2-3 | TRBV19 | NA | CASSRDPFRTDTQYF
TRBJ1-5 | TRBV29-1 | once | CSVVEGLNSNQPQHF
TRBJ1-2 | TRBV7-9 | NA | CASSLALQDHGYTF
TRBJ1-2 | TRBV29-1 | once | CSVKQGARGYTF
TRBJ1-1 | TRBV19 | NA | CASSLVGMNTEAFF
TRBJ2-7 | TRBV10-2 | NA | CASSADRVPGGEQYF
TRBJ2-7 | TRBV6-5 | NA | CASSRTGTVEQYF
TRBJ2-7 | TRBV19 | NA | CASSMTDRYEQYF
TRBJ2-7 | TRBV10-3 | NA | CAIRDSPYEQYF
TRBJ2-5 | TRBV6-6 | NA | CASIKGDRGETQYF
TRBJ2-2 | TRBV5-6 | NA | CASSLVGTSRGELFF
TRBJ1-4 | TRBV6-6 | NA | CASRSSTNEKLFF
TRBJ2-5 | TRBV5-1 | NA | CASSPGTGGFYQETQYF
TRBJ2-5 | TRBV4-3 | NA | CASSQEIEETQYF
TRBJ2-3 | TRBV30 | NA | CAWSVAGGSTDTQYF